Each of the 32 T cell receptor beta chains below was sequenced from the same sample in a study of radiotherapy plus CTLA-4 blockade in lung cancer. Only in-frame clones appear in the TCRdb table, and some are missing; sequencing was by immunoSEQ multiplex PCR. The table has about 120,000 clones, approximately 90% seen once. Sequencing used peripheral blood, obtained from a patient treated with radiotherapy plus ipilimumab. All receptors derive from a human donor with non-small cell lung cancer that progressed on radiotherapy plus ipilimumab.

For the CDR3, the DNA is TGTGCCAGCAGCTTTGGGGGACTAGCGGGAGGTTTAGTCAGTTTCGAGCAGTACTTC. It translates to CASSFGGLAGGLVSFEQYF. The V gene is TRBV7-8, the J gene TRBJ2-7, with 15 nucleotides matching TRBD2. J was trimmed by 6 bases and V by 3 bases; bases with no gene match: 15. The germline V gene encodes CDR1 SGHVS and CDR2 FQNEAQ. This CDR3 region has 19 residues. The whole variable domain, filled in from reference TRBV7-8 and TRBJ2-7, reads GAGVSQSPRYKVAKRGQDVALRCDPISGHVSLFWYQQALGQGPEFLTYFQNEAQLDKSGLPSDRFFAERPEGSVSTLKIQRTQQEDSAVYLCASSFGGLAGGLVSFEQYFGPGTRLTVT.

The gene calls are TRBV19 and TRBJ1-3; D gene uncertain. The V gene lost 3 bases and the J gene lost 0 bases, with 15 bases spanning the gap. The CDR3 extends over 17 amino acids. Germline V lookup: CDR1 LNHDA, CDR2 SQIVND (reference sequence). The CDR3 nucleotides read TGTGCCAGTAGTATTACCCCCCAGCGGAACTCTGGAAACACCATATATTTT. The encoded protein is CASSITPQRNSGNTIYF.

V and J are TRBV9 and TRBJ2-7; D is ambiguous. This CDR3 contains 14 residues. Germline values: CDR1 SGDLS, CDR2 YYNGEE. Trimming pared 3 bases from V and 0 bases from J, leaving 10 bases between. CDR3 sequence reads: CASSAVPSSYEQYF. The CDR3 bases are TGTGCCAGCAGCGCGGTACCGAGCTCCTACGAGCAGTACTTC.

The rearrangement joins TRBV2 to TRBJ2-1; D call uncertain. Germline V gene data show CDR1 as SNHLY and CDR2 as FYNNEI. The CDR3 totals 14 residues. V lost 4 bases, J lost 0 bases, and 7 bases lay in between. The CDR3 spells CASSAATSYNEQFF. The DNA for the CDR3 is TGTGCCAGCAGTGCTGCGACCTCCTACAATGAGCAGTTCTTC.

This clone occurred a few times. This chain links TRBV18 with TRBJ1-2; D is possibly TRBD1 (5 bases). The CDR3 consists of 14 residues. V was clipped by 2 bases and J by 4 bases, with 11 bases between them. Germline V gene lookup returns CDR1 KGHSH and CDR2 LQKENI. The CDR3 DNA reads TGTGCCAGCTCACCAGGCAGGGAACCCTATGGCTACACCTTC. Amino acids: CASSPGREPYGYTF.

V is TRBV4-2 and J is TRBJ1-5, with D unclear. Trimming pared 4 bases from V and 4 bases from J, leaving 14 bases between. Germline lookup yields CDR1 LGHNA and CDR2 YNFKEQ. This CDR3 region has 15 residues. CDR3 nucleotide sequence: TGTGCCAGCAGCCCCCGTCACTTTGTTAATCAGCCCCAGCATTTT. Protein sequence: CASSPRHFVNQPQHF.

The chain is built from TRBV2 and TRBJ1-1; perhaps TRBD1 as D (5 bases). V lost 3 bases to trimming and J lost 6 bases, with 20 bases between them. Germline values: CDR1 SNHLY, CDR2 FYNNEI. This CDR3 comprises 16 residues. The CDR3 sequence: CASSERRAGLSPEAFF. The CDR3 coding sequence is TGTGCCAGCAGTGAGAGGAGGGCAGGGTTATCCCCTGAAGCTTTCTTT.

The V and J genes are TRBV28 and TRBJ1-1; TRBD1 agrees at 12 bases. The CDR3 runs to 16 residues. Germline loops: CDR1 MDHEN, CDR2 SYDVKM. Germline trimming cut 11 bases from V and 4 bases from J; bases unmatched to any gene: 14. CDR3 in amino acids: CASPPGQGASTTEAFF. The CDR3 DNA sequence: TGTGCCTCCCCTCCGGGACAGGGGGCGTCTACCACTGAAGCTTTCTTT.

This clone was seen once. The chain uses TRBV7-9 and TRBJ2-3, with TRBD2 matching 7 bases. This CDR3 has 16 residues. Germline values: CDR1 SEHNR, CDR2 FQNEAQ (reference sequence). Trimming removed 1 base from V and 2 bases from J; junction bases left unmatched: 6. CDR3 sequence reads: CASSLGREWDTDTQYF. CDR3 DNA: TGTGCCAGCAGCTTAGGGCGGGAGTGGGACACAGATACGCAGTATTTT.

The chain joins TRBV7-3 to TRBJ2-3, with 8 bases matching TRBD2. The CDR3 is made up of 15 amino acids. Germline CDR1 is SGHTA and CDR2 is FQGTGA. The J segment lost 0 bases and the V segment lost 3 bases, leaving 2 bases of the junction unmatched. The CDR3 is CASSLASGSTDTQYF. For the CDR3, the DNA is TGTGCCAGCAGCTTGGCTAGCGGGAGCACAGATACGCAGTATTTT.

The chain carries TRBV4-1 and TRBJ2-3; D is unclear. The CDR3 has 13 amino acids. Trimming shortened V by 2 bases and J by 6 bases, and 9 bases separated the two germline ends. Germline V lookup: CDR1 MGHRA, CDR2 YSYEKL. The CDR3 is CASSQPYKDTQYF. The CDR3 nucleotides are TGCGCCAGCAGCCAACCCTATAAGGATACGCAGTATTTT.

The chain carries TRBV5-1 and TRBJ1-2; D remains ambiguous. The ends were cut back, 3 bases at V and 9 bases at J, with 15 bases in the middle. Germline V CDR1 and CDR2: SGHRS, YFSETQ. This CDR3 has 13 amino acids. The CDR3 region is CASSSQIRDRYTF. The DNA for the CDR3 is TGCGCCAGCAGCTCCCAGATTCGGGATCGCTACACCTTC.

J is TRBJ1-1 and V is TRBV7-3, with D possibly TRBD1 on 5 matching bases. Trimming removed 5 bases at V and 1 base at J, with 17 bases between. The germline CDR1 and CDR2 sequences are SGHTA and FQGTGA. There are 16 residues in the CDR3. CDR3 in DNA: TGTGCCAGCAGCCCAGAGGGGATATCTAGGAACACTGAAGCTTTCTTT. The encoded protein is CASSPEGISRNTEAFF. The whole variable domain, filled in from reference TRBV7-3 and TRBJ1-1, reads GAGVSQTPSNKVTEKGKYVELRCDPISGHTALYWYRQSLGQGPEFLIYFQGTGAADDSGLPNDRFFAVRPEGSVSTLKIQRTERGDSAVYLCASSPEGISRNTEAFFGQGTRLTVV.

This chain joins TRBV30 and TRBJ2-1, with TRBD2 matching over 8 bases. The trim removed 4 bases at V and 2 bases at J, leaving 10 bases unmatched. The germline V gene encodes CDR1 GTSNPN and CDR2 SVGIG (reference sequence). CDR3 length equals 16 residues. The CDR3 DNA reads TGTGCCTGGATCCCGGGGGGGAGTAGGGCCTACAATGAGCAGTTCTTC. It yields the protein CAWIPGGSRAYNEQFF.

The rearrangement joins TRBV19 to TRBJ2-1; D might be TRBD2 (5 bases). CDR1 LNHDA and CDR2 SQIVND come from the germline V gene (reference sequence). Between the trimmed V and J ends, which lost 1 base and 1 base, there was a span of 11 bases. CDR3 length: 16 amino acids. The CDR3 bases are TGTGCCAGTAGTATAGTTGAGGGAAGGTCCTACAATGAGCAGTTCTTC. This codes for CASSIVEGRSYNEQFF.

This chain connects TRBV9 to TRBJ2-7, with 10 positions matching TRBD2. This CDR3 has 16 residues. V trimming: 0 bases; J trimming: 3 bases; junction bases outside the gene matches: 6. CDR1 and CDR2 from the germline V gene are SGDLS and YYNGEE. Here the CDR3 reads CASSVGGTSAFYEQYF. CDR3 nucleotides: TGTGCCAGCAGCGTAGGTGGGACTAGCGCCTTCTACGAGCAGTACTTC.

The chain uses TRBV2 and TRBJ2-1; 8 bases agree with TRBD2. Trimming at V came to 6 bases and at J to 5 bases, leaving 9 bases not matched to a gene. The CDR3 length is 15 residues. The germline gives CDR1 SNHLY, CDR2 FYNNEI. The CDR3 reads CASRYTGTSNNEQFF. The CDR3 bases are TGTGCCAGCAGGTACACCGGGACTAGTAACAATGAGCAGTTCTTC.

This clone was recorded once. CDR3 residues: CASSETPWGKTEAFF. Here the CDR3 DNA reads TGTGCCAGCAGCGAAACACCCTGGGGGAAGACTGAAGCTTTCTTT. The chain has TRBV13 and TRBJ1-1, with a tentative D call TRBD1 (5 bases). The length of the CDR3 is 15 residues. V dropped 5 bases and J dropped 5 bases, with 18 bases sitting between them. Germline CDR1 is PRHDT and CDR2 is FYEKMQ (reference sequence). Combining the CDR3 with reference TRBV13 and TRBJ1-1 gives the whole variable domain AAGVIQSPRHLIKEKRETATLKCYPIPRHDTVYWYQQGPGQDPQFLISFYEKMQSDKGSIPDRFSAQQFSDYHSELNMSSLELGDSALYFCASSETPWGKTEAFFGQGTRLTVV.

V and J are TRBV4-1 and TRBJ1-1; a weak D match, TRBD1 (5 bases). Trimming pared 1 base from V and 4 bases from J, leaving 13 bases between. CDR1 and CDR2 (germline): MGHRA, YSYEKL. The CDR3 spans 15 residues. CDR3 DNA: TGCGCCAGCAGCCAAGCCGGTTGGGGGTTCACTGAAGCTTTCTTT. This codes for CASSQAGWGFTEAFF.

The chain has TRBV18 and TRBJ1-2; 9 bases align to TRBD1. V lost 4 bases, J lost 8 bases, and 5 bases stayed unmatched. CDR1 and CDR2 from the germline V gene are KGHSH and LQKENI. The CDR3 length is 13 residues. The CDR3 is CASSQGQGNGYTF. CDR3 sequence (DNA): TGTGCCAGCTCACAAGGACAGGGGAACGGCTACACCTTC.

The gene calls are TRBV25-1 and TRBJ2-3; D not resolved. This CDR3 has 11 amino acids. V was cut by 6 bases and J by 3 bases, with 4 bases left in between. Germline V gene data show CDR1 as MGHDK and CDR2 as SYGVNS. The CDR3 loop is CASRKTDTQYF. The CDR3, as DNA: TGTGCCAGCAGAAAAACAGATACGCAGTATTTT.

CDR3 DNA: TGTGCCAGCGGCTACCTGGGGGTGGGGGAGCTGTTTTTT. It codes for CASGYLGVGELFF. This chain links TRBV9 with TRBJ2-2; D could derive from TRBD1 or TRBD2 (5 bases each). V gave up 7 bases and J gave up 8 bases, with 15 bases separating them. The CDR3 totals 13 residues. Germline CDR1 SGDLS, CDR2 YYNGEE.

The V gene is TRBV11-3, the J gene TRBJ2-7; 11 bases align to TRBD2. The J segment lost 7 bases and the V segment lost 1 base, leaving 9 bases of the junction unmatched. Germline CDR1 SGHNT, CDR2 YENEEA. There are 16 residues in the CDR3. The CDR3 nucleotides read TGTGCCAGCAGCTTAGCTGGGACTAGCGGCCTACTGGAGCAGTACTTC. This codes for CASSLAGTSGLLEQYF.

The rearrangement joins TRBV9 to TRBJ2-1, with 13 nucleotides matching TRBD2. The CDR3 is made up of 18 amino acids. Germline lookup yields CDR1 SGDLS and CDR2 YYNGEE. Losses at the gene ends were 0 bases for V and 9 bases for J; bases not matched to a gene: 12. The CDR3 loop is CASSVGGLAGALPGEQFF. CDR3 in DNA: TGTGCCAGCAGCGTAGGAGGACTAGCGGGAGCGCTGCCGGGTGAGCAGTTCTTC.

The CDR3 bases are TGCGCCAGCAGCCCACGAAATACAGGGGGATTGATAGAGACCCAGTACTTC. Amino acids: CASSPRNTGGLIETQYF. V is TRBV5-1 and J is TRBJ2-5; 8 nucleotides match TRBD1. V gave up 4 bases and J gave up 4 bases; unmatched junction bases: 15. The length of the CDR3 is 17 residues. Germline lookup yields CDR1 SGHRS and CDR2 YFSETQ.

The chain recombines TRBV7-9 with TRBJ2-7, with TRBD1 matching 8 bases. This CDR3 has 16 residues. The V segment lost 4 bases and the J segment 2 bases; nucleotides outside the gene matches: 10. Germline assignment: CDR1 SEHNR and CDR2 FQNEAQ (reference sequence). In DNA, the CDR3 is TGTGCCAGCAGCTCAAACCGGGACAGGACACCCTACGAGCAGTACTTC. Translated: CASSSNRDRTPYEQYF. The full variable domain, its missing parts supplied by reference TRBV7-9 and TRBJ2-7, is DTGVSQNPRHKITKRGQNVTFRCDPISEHNRLYWYRQTLGQGPEFLTYFQNEAQLEKSRLLSDRFSAERPKGSFSTLEIQRTEQGDSAMYLCASSSNRDRTPYEQYFGPGTRLTVT.

The chain has TRBV7-8 and TRBJ2-1; 12 bases align to TRBD2. Germline V gene sequence: CDR1 SGHVS, CDR2 FQNEAQ. With 2 bases clipped from V and 5 bases from J, the junction kept 10 bases outside the gene matches. The CDR3 is made up of 18 amino acids. The CDR3 loop reads CASSLLTLAGGPDNEQFF. Written as DNA, the CDR3 is TGTGCCAGCAGCTTATTAACCCTAGCGGGAGGGCCGGACAATGAGCAGTTCTTC.

The chain couples TRBV18 to TRBJ1-5; TRBD1 is a possible D gene (6 bases). The CDR3 spans 15 residues. From germline, CDR1 is KGHSH and CDR2 LQKENI. The ends were cut back, 2 bases at V and 6 bases at J, with 14 bases in the middle. The CDR3 DNA reads TGTGCCAGCTCACCATCGGACAGTGTCGGTCAGCCCCAGCATTTT. Residues: CASSPSDSVGQPQHF.

V is TRBV6-6 and J is TRBJ1-1, with a tentative D call TRBD1 (5 bases). The V gene's germline CDR1 is MNHNY and CDR2 SVGAGI (reference sequence). Trimming took off 5 bases at V and 7 bases at J, with 17 bases between the two ends. CDR3 length: 14 residues. CDR3 DNA: TGTGCCAGCAGTCACCAAGCCGGGGGTGGTGAAGCTTTCTTT. Its protein product is CASSHQAGGGEAFF.

The rearrangement links TRBV7-9 to TRBJ1-1; no reliable D call. The CDR3 spans 14 residues. The V gene's germline CDR1 is SEHNR and CDR2 FQNEAQ (reference sequence). Trimming shortened V by 2 bases and J by 2 bases, and 9 bases separated the two germline ends. CDR3 residues: CASSLQVINTEAFF. The CDR3 DNA sequence: TGTGCCAGCAGCTTACAGGTGATAAACACTGAAGCTTTCTTT.

The genes are TRBV11-3 and TRBJ1-5; D perhaps matches TRBD1 (5 bases). Germline CDR1 SGHNT, CDR2 YENEEA. The CDR3 runs to 15 residues. V was cut by 1 base and J by 1 base, with 8 bases left in between. This chain's CDR3 is CASSLGGESNQPQHF. CDR3 coding DNA: TGTGCCAGCAGCTTAGGAGGGGAGAGCAATCAGCCCCAGCATTTT.

The J gene is TRBJ2-2, the V gene TRBV2; TRBD1 matches 10 bases. The CDR3 spans 14 residues. Germline V gene sequence: CDR1 SNHLY, CDR2 FYNNEI. With V trimmed by 6 bases and J by 5 bases, 3 bases remained unmatched. The CDR3 DNA reads as TGTGCCAGCAGCTGGGACAGGGGTACCGGGGAGCTGTTTTTT. Encoded protein: CASSWDRGTGELFF.